The 22 T cell receptor beta chains reported below all come from one sample, sequenced in a study of shared clonotypes between healthy human individuals. Terminally differentiated effector memory CD45RA+ cells were left out of the naive CD8 fraction, which was CD45RO-negative and positively selected for CCR7. Here immunoSEQ multiplex PCR was the method, and the copy in TCRdb shows in-frame clones only, minus some. Here the sample spans about 2.1 million clones, about 93% being singletons. The sequencing input was naive CD8+ T cells from PBMCs. These TCRs come from a man aged 18 to 30 in good health. Some clones in this sample may be carry-over from other donors' samples.

The chain couples TRBV27 to TRBJ2-7; a possible D gene is TRBD2 (6 bases). Germline V CDR1 and CDR2: MNHEY, SMNVEV (reference sequence). The CDR3 is 14 residues long. Trimming took 1 base from V and 7 from J, leaving 14 bases between them. The DNA of the CDR3 is TGTGCCAGCAGTTTATTACCGGGAGCGGGTGAGCAGTACTTC. Residues: CASSLLPGAGEQYF.

This chain connects TRBV27 to TRBJ2-1; weak D call: TRBD2 (5 bases). Trimming cost V 6 bases and J 0 bases, with 12 bases left between them. Germline V gene sequence: CDR1 MNHEY, CDR2 SMNVEV (reference sequence). The CDR3 is 15 amino acids. The CDR3 region is CASRNTGSSYNEQFF. In DNA form, the CDR3 reads TGTGCCAGCAGGAACACGGGAAGCTCCTACAATGAGCAGTTCTTC.

Points on this clone: Other DNA sequences within the sample encode an identical CDR3. This chain uses TRBV28 with TRBJ2-7; D uncertain. CDR1 and CDR2 from the germline V gene are MDHEN and SYDVKM. V was trimmed by 8 bases and J by 4 bases, leaving 6 bases between them. The length of the CDR3 is 10 residues. CDR3: CASGIYEQYF. In DNA form, the CDR3 reads TGTGCCAGCGGGATATACGAGCAGTACTTC.

The CDR3 here is CASSLASEETQYF. The DNA of the CDR3 is TGTGCCAGCAGCTTAGCCTCCGAAGAGACCCAGTACTTC. The chain combines TRBV7-3 with TRBJ2-5; D not resolved. Germline V lookup: CDR1 SGHTA, CDR2 FQGTGA. This CDR3 has 13 residues. Trimming took 2 bases from V and 3 from J, leaving 7 bases between them. Combining the CDR3 with reference TRBV7-3 and TRBJ2-5 gives the whole variable domain GAGVSQTPSNKVTEKGKYVELRCDPISGHTALYWYRQSLGQGPEFLIYFQGTGAADDSGLPNDRFFAVRPEGSVSTLKIQRTERGDSAVYLCASSLASEETQYFGPGTRLLVL.

This chain links TRBV7-2 with TRBJ2-5; D remains ambiguous. In germline, CDR1 is SGHTA, CDR2 FQGNSA. The CDR3 has 14 amino acids. V lost 4 bases, J lost 2 bases, and 11 bases lay in between. As DNA, the CDR3 is TGTGCCAGCAGCTCACCGATCAGACAAGAGACCCAGTACTTC. It encodes CASSSPIRQETQYF.

The rearrangement joins TRBV28 to TRBJ2-3, with 9 nucleotides matching TRBD1. Per germline, CDR1 MDHEN and CDR2 SYDVKM. Losses at the gene ends were 6 bases for V and 3 bases for J; bases not matched to a gene: 7. The CDR3 covers 15 residues. The CDR3 DNA sequence: TGTGCCAGCAGGGGTACAGGGGGCAGGACAGATACGCAGTATTTT. It specifies CASRGTGGRTDTQYF.

The V call is TRBV27, the J call TRBJ2-7, with D unclear. This CDR3 is built from 16 residues. Germline values: CDR1 MNHEY, CDR2 SMNVEV (reference sequence). The ends were cut back, 4 bases at V and 4 bases at J, with 20 bases in the middle. CDR3 sequence reads: CASSSSLVRIQYEQYF. CDR3 bases: TGTGCCAGCAGTTCCTCCCTTGTCCGGATACAGTACGAGCAGTACTTC.

The chain carries TRBV27 and TRBJ2-7; D might be TRBD2 (6 bases). V was pared by 7 bases and J by 0 bases, with 13 bases between. The germline CDR1 and CDR2 sequences are MNHEY and SMNVEV (reference sequence). The CDR3 spans 14 residues. Here the CDR3 reads CASKWRGSSYEQYF. The CDR3 nucleotides read TGTGCCAGCAAATGGCGGGGTAGCTCCTACGAGCAGTACTTC.

The chain has TRBV7-9 and TRBJ1-1; 7 nucleotides agree with TRBD1. Germline lookup yields CDR1 SEHNR and CDR2 FQNEAQ (reference sequence). The CDR3 is 15 residues long. V lost 5 bases and J lost 1; bases outside the gene matches: 7. Written as DNA, the CDR3 is TGTGCCAGCAGCACAAGACAGGGCACGAACACTGAAGCTTTCTTT. It is translated as CASSTRQGTNTEAFF.

This clone was seen only a few times. V gene TRBV10-3 combines with J gene TRBJ1-1; D uncertain. The germline V and J ends were trimmed by 4 bases and 2 bases, with 8 bases remaining between them. The CDR3 is made up of 13 amino acids. Germline assignment: CDR1 ENHRY and CDR2 SYGVKD. CDR3 residues: CAISVASNTEAFF. For the CDR3, the DNA is TGTGCCATCAGTGTGGCCTCAAACACTGAAGCTTTCTTT.

This chain uses TRBV7-3 with TRBJ2-1; D possibly corresponds to TRBD1 (5 bases). V gave up 5 bases and J gave up 4 bases, with 12 bases separating them. This CDR3 is built from 14 residues. The V gene's germline CDR1 is SGHTA and CDR2 FQGTGA. CDR3 nucleotides: TGTGCCAGCAGCCCATTGCCAGGGTACAATGAGCAGTTCTTC. It yields the protein CASSPLPGYNEQFF.

This sequence joins TRBV7-9 and TRBJ1-5; D might be TRBD1 (5 bases). V lost 0 bases to trimming and J lost 2 bases, with 8 bases between them. The CDR3 contains 15 residues. From germline, CDR1 is SEHNR and CDR2 FQNEAQ (reference sequence). The CDR3 sequence: CASSLAGDGNQPQHF. The CDR3 DNA reads TGTGCCAGCAGCTTAGCAGGGGATGGCAATCAGCCCCAGCATTTT.

V usage is TRBV6-5 and J usage is TRBJ2-7; D is undetermined. The CDR3 consists of 14 residues. CDR1 MNHEY and CDR2 SVGAGI come from the germline V gene. V was trimmed by 6 bases and J by 2 bases, leaving 14 bases between them. The CDR3 DNA follows: TGTGCCAGCAGCCTCGAACCCGACACCTACGAGCAGTACTTC. Translating it yields CASSLEPDTYEQYF.

Concerning this clone itself: The sample contains more than one DNA sequence encoding this CDR3. This chain joins TRBV27 and TRBJ2-7; 10 bases map to TRBD1. The CDR3 totals 13 residues. Per the germline V gene, CDR1 is MNHEY and CDR2 is SMNVEV (reference sequence). The V segment lost 3 bases and the J segment 4 bases; nucleotides outside the gene matches: 0. The CDR3 coding sequence is TGTGCCAGCAGTTTGGACAGGGGGTACGAGCAGTACTTC. Protein product: CASSLDRGYEQYF.

CDR3: CASSLSRLYEQYF. The CDR3 DNA follows: TGTGCCAGCAGCTTAAGTCGGCTATACGAGCAGTACTTC. V gene TRBV7-2 combines with J gene TRBJ2-7; no firm D call. The CDR3 is made up of 13 amino acids. The germline V and J ends were trimmed by 2 bases and 4 bases, with 9 bases remaining between them. CDR1 is SGHTA, CDR2 FQGNSA, per germline.

This chain links TRBV5-1 with TRBJ1-1, with D possibly matching TRBD1 (5 bases). The germline V gene encodes CDR1 SGHRS and CDR2 YFSETQ. This CDR3 is built from 14 residues. Trimming pared 2 bases from V and 3 bases from J, leaving 11 bases between. The chain's CDR3 is CASSLRKGYTEAFF. DNA for the CDR3: TGCGCCAGCAGCTTAAGAAAGGGGTACACTGAAGCTTTCTTT.

The V call is TRBV7-9, the J call TRBJ2-5; no clear D. The CDR3 spans 14 residues. CDR1 and CDR2 from the germline V gene are SEHNR and FQNEAQ (reference sequence). Trimming stripped 1 base from V and 3 bases from J, with 9 bases between. The CDR3 sequence: CASSLDQLEETQYF. The CDR3 bases are TGTGCCAGCAGCTTAGACCAGTTAGAAGAGACCCAGTACTTC. Filled out from reference TRBV7-9 and TRBJ2-5, the complete variable domain reads DTGVSQNPRHKITKRGQNVTFRCDPISEHNRLYWYRQTLGQGPEFLTYFQNEAQLEKSRLLSDRFSAERPKGSFSTLEIQRTEQGDSAMYLCASSLDQLEETQYFGPGTRLLVL.

As for this clone: This same CDR3 is encoded by further DNA sequences in the sample. J is TRBJ2-3 and V is TRBV7-9; D ambiguous. Trimming left V 4 bases short and J 0 bases short, with 8 bases between. In germline, CDR1 is SEHNR, CDR2 FQNEAQ (reference sequence). The CDR3 is made up of 14 amino acids. The CDR3 sequence: CASSSPLSTDTQYF. As DNA, the CDR3 is TGTGCCAGCAGCTCTCCCCTTAGCACAGATACGCAGTATTTT. The complete variable domain, with remaining parts taken from reference TRBV7-9 and TRBJ2-3, reads DTGVSQNPRHKITKRGQNVTFRCDPISEHNRLYWYRQTLGQGPEFLTYFQNEAQLEKSRLLSDRFSAERPKGSFSTLEIQRTEQGDSAMYLCASSSPLSTDTQYFGPGTRLTVL.

This chain links TRBV5-4 with TRBJ1-2; the D is unclear. The length of the CDR3 is 17 residues. The V end lost 2 bases, the J end lost 5 bases, and 22 bases lay between the germline ends. Germline CDR1 reads SGHNT; CDR2 reads YYREEE (reference sequence). CDR3 loop: CASSFYDAGLSGYGYTF. As DNA, the CDR3 is TGTGCCAGCAGCTTTTATGATGCAGGTCTCTCGGGGTATGGCTACACCTTC.

CDR3 DNA sequence: TGTGCCAGCAGCGAGCGGCCCACAGATACGCAGTATTTT. Protein: CASSERPTDTQYF. V gene TRBV9 combines with J gene TRBJ2-3; D is perhaps TRBD2 (5 bases). Trimming pared 3 bases from V and 2 bases from J, leaving 7 bases between. The germline V gene has CDR1 SGDLS and CDR2 YYNGEE. The CDR3 has 13 residues. The variable domain in full, with the rest retrieved from reference TRBV9 and TRBJ2-3, is DSGVTQTPKHLITATGQRVTLRCSPRSGDLSVYWYQQSLDQGLQFLIQYYNGEERAKGNILERFSAQQFPDLHSELNLSSLELGDSALYFCASSERPTDTQYFGPGTRLTVL.

V is TRBV11-2 and J is TRBJ2-1; 16 bases agree with TRBD2. Trimming removed 5 bases from V and 9 bases from J; junction bases left unmatched: 7. In germline, CDR1 is SGHAT, CDR2 FQNNGV. This CDR3 spans 16 amino acids. The CDR3 sequence: CASSPGLAGGHGEQFF. For the CDR3, the DNA is TGTGCCAGCAGCCCGGGACTAGCGGGAGGGCACGGTGAGCAGTTCTTC.

The J gene is TRBJ1-4, the V gene TRBV7-8; D is possibly TRBD1 (6 bases). CDR3 length equals 17 residues. V lost 4 bases to trimming and J lost 6 bases, with 21 bases between them. Germline V gives CDR1 SGHVS, CDR2 FQNEAQ. The CDR3 here is CASSSNPGVRRDEKLFF. The CDR3 nucleotides are TGTGCCAGCAGCTCCAACCCAGGGGTTAGAAGGGATGAAAAACTGTTTTTT. Full variable domain (remainder filled in from reference TRBV7-8 and TRBJ1-4): GAGVSQSPRYKVAKRGQDVALRCDPISGHVSLFWYQQALGQGPEFLTYFQNEAQLDKSGLPSDRFFAERPEGSVSTLKIQRTQQEDSAVYLCASSSNPGVRRDEKLFFGSGTQLSVL.